This T cell receptor (beta chain) was captured in a study of blood T cell repertoires in COVID-19. In the original processing: Amplification of reference gene primers was used by the study to estimate nucleated cell counts. TCRdb's copy holds only in-frame clones and misses some; the assay was immunoSEQ multiplex PCR. Clone size and the V and J calls come from that table; the DNA yielded D and trimming. In the table there are about 150,000 clones, about 80% of which are singletons. The germline CDR1 and CDR2 sequences are GTSNPN and SVGIG (reference sequence). The CDR3 length is 15 residues. The V and J ends lost 3 bases and 5 bases, in that order; junction bases with no gene match: 7. This clone has only a few counts.

The receptor was derived from a woman aged 60-75 years with acute or convalescent COVID-19. Sequenced: peripheral blood. V gene TRBV30 combines with J gene TRBJ1-6, with 7 bases that match TRBD1. CDR3 region: CAWRGQRLNNSPLHF. The CDR3, as DNA: TGTGCCTGGAGGGGACAGCGACTAAATAATTCACCCCTCCACTTT.